Reported below is one T cell receptor (beta chain). Repertoires were generated with immunoSEQ multiplex PCR, while TCRdb's copy carries only in-frame clones and drops some. Of roughly 43,000 clones listed, 65% to 85% are singletons. This sample is part of a study of OX40 agonist ivuxolimab in advanced cancers. Germline V gene sequence: CDR1 SGHAT, CDR2 FQNNGV. V lost 2 bases to trimming and J lost 5 bases; unmatched junction nucleotides: 7. CDR3 length: 15 residues. The rearrangement links TRBV11-2 to TRBJ2-5, with 8 positions matching TRBD2. The receptor's source is an adult with an advanced solid tumor such as melanoma, head and neck, liver or kidney cancer. The source material was CD4+ or CD8+ T cells sorted from blood, sampled in a trial of the OX40 agonist ivuxolimab. CDR3 residues: CASSLRRGARETQYF. CDR3 bases: TGTGCCAGCAGCTTAAGGCGGGGGGCCCGGGAGACCCAGTACTTC.